The present T cell receptor beta chain was sequenced within a study of Ad26.COV2.S vaccination and SARS-CoV-2 variants. The assay was immunoSEQ multiplex PCR, and TCRdb's table has in-frame clones only and misses some. The sample has approximately 300,000 clones; around four fifths are singletons. Deletions cut 6 bases from V and 4 bases from J, with 12 bases between. Germline CDR1 MNHEY, CDR2 SVGAGI. This CDR3 comprises 13 residues. Regarding treatment: approximately 18 received Ad26.COV2.S at low or high dose, single or two shots; about 5 received placebo; per-sample allocation not given. The samples date from day 63 after the first vaccine or placebo injection.

The rearrangement joins TRBV6-5 to TRBJ1-2; a possible D gene is TRBD1 (5 bases). Specimen: peripheral blood, collected in a trial of Ad26.COV2.S vaccine versus placebo. The clonotype was recovered from a person aged 18 to 59 who received the Ad26.COV2.S COVID-19 vaccine or a placebo. CDR3 nucleotide sequence: TGTGCCAGCAGCCCCCAGGGTAGCTATGGCTACACCTTC. Translating gives CASSPQGSYGYTF.